One and the same sample provided the 31 T cell receptor beta chains below, sequenced in a study of blood T cell repertoires in COVID-19. Sequencing used immunoSEQ multiplex PCR; TCRdb keeps in-frame clones, though not all of them. The table includes about 250,000 clones, approximately 86% detected once. The sequencing input was PBMCs or T cells enriched from blood (not recorded which). These receptors originate from a woman between 50 and 59 years old who had recovered from COVID-19.

CDR3 protein: CATVNTSPDRGDQPQHF. The CDR3 DNA is TGTGCCACGGTCAACACGTCCCCGGACAGGGGAGATCAGCCCCAGCATTTT. V is TRBV24-1 and J is TRBJ1-5; 9 bases align to TRBD1. The CDR3 is 17 residues long. The V gene's germline CDR1 is KGHDR and CDR2 SFDVKD. With V trimmed by 10 bases and J by 5 bases, 17 bases remained unmatched.

The chain employs TRBV7-2 and TRBJ2-5, with D perhaps TRBD1 (5 bases). The CDR3 length is 14 residues. With 5 bases removed from V and 2 bases from J, the gap between germline ends came to 12 bases. CDR1 is SGHTA and CDR2 is FQGNSA in the germline V gene. DNA of the CDR3: TGTGCCAGCAGCCCCGACAGTGTTCAAGAGACCCAGTACTTC. Translating gives CASSPDSVQETQYF.

This chain joins TRBV18 and TRBJ2-1; D may be TRBD2 (6 bases). Trimming removed 4 bases from V and 4 bases from J, with 11 bases in between. The CDR3 extends over 14 amino acids. Germline V gene lookup returns CDR1 KGHSH and CDR2 LQKENI. CDR3 residues: CASSRSSVYNEQFF. The CDR3 DNA is TGTGCCAGCTCACGCTCTAGCGTATACAATGAGCAGTTCTTC.

The CDR3 sequence is CASSPGVTQNSPLHF. CDR3 in DNA: TGTGCCAGTAGCCCAGGGGTTACGCAGAATTCACCCCTCCACTTT. The chain has TRBV19 and TRBJ1-6; possibly TRBD1 for D (6 bases). CDR1 LNHDA and CDR2 SQIVND come from the germline V gene (reference sequence). The V end lost 6 bases, the J end lost 7 bases, and 16 bases lay between the germline ends. CDR3 length: 15 residues.

The V and J genes are TRBV19 and TRBJ1-2, with TRBD1 identical over 9 bases. Trimming cost V 2 bases and J 6 bases; bases outside gene matches: 13. This CDR3 has 17 amino acids. Per germline, CDR1 LNHDA and CDR2 SQIVND (reference sequence). DNA of the CDR3: TGTGCCAGTAGTATAAGAACAGGGGGCGCGAGCCCGGATGGCTACACCTTC. This sequence encodes CASSIRTGGASPDGYTF.

The table lists this clone with a few counts. This sequence joins TRBV9 and TRBJ2-3; TRBD2 agrees at 8 bases. The CDR3 is 15 residues long. Losses at the gene ends were 2 bases for V and 8 bases for J; bases not matched to a gene: 10. Germline CDR1 SGDLS, CDR2 YYNGEE. Here the CDR3 DNA reads TGTGCCAGCAGCGTCGACAGCGGGAGCGGGGCTACGCAGTATTTT. Translated: CASSVDSGSGATQYF.

The genes are TRBV28 and TRBJ2-7; 11 nucleotides match TRBD2. CDR1 MDHEN and CDR2 SYDVKM come from the germline V gene. Unmatched junction bases numbered 12, after V lost 5 bases and J lost 3 bases. This CDR3 comprises 17 residues. In DNA, the CDR3 is TGTGCCAGCAGTCCCCTCTACGGACTAGCGGGCCTCTACGAGCAGTACTTC. Its protein is CASSPLYGLAGLYEQYF.

The genes are TRBV28 and TRBJ2-7; 9 bases fit TRBD1. The germline V gene encodes CDR1 MDHEN and CDR2 SYDVKM. The CDR3 contains 15 residues. Unmatched junction bases numbered 11, after V lost 5 bases and J lost 6 bases. CDR3 region: CASSETGGAASEQYF. For the CDR3, the DNA is TGTGCCAGCAGTGAAACAGGGGGCGCAGCGTCCGAGCAGTACTTC.

In its sample, this clone was seen a few times. V gene TRBV7-2 combines with J gene TRBJ2-2; 7 nucleotides align to TRBD2. Trimming removed 5 bases from V and 1 base from J; junction bases left unmatched: 13. Germline CDR1 reads SGHTA; CDR2 reads FQGNSA. This CDR3 is built from 18 residues. The chain's CDR3 is CASSPRPRGGRNTGELFF. The CDR3 bases are TGTGCCAGCAGCCCGCGTCCCCGTGGCGGGAGGAACACCGGGGAGCTGTTTTTT.

This chain joins TRBV19 and TRBJ2-2, with TRBD2 identical over 15 bases. V gave up 5 bases and J gave up 5 bases; unmatched junction bases: 6. Germline lookup yields CDR1 LNHDA and CDR2 SQIVND (reference sequence). The CDR3 loop spans 17 amino acids. CDR3: CASSSGLAGGPTGELFF. The CDR3 DNA follows: TGTGCCAGTAGTTCCGGACTAGCGGGAGGGCCGACCGGGGAGCTGTTTTTT. The whole variable domain, remainder taken from reference TRBV19 and TRBJ2-2, is DGGITQSPKYLFRKEGQNVTLSCEQNLNHDAMYWYRQDPGQGLRLIYYSQIVNDFQKGDIAEGYSVSREKKESFPLTVTSAQKNPTAFYLCASSSGLAGGPTGELFFGEGSRLTVL.

The genes are TRBV6-5 and TRBJ1-4; 7 nucleotides match TRBD1. CDR3 length equals 14 residues. Germline lookup yields CDR1 MNHEY and CDR2 SVGAGI. V gave up 2 bases and J gave up 7 bases; unmatched junction bases: 4. This chain's CDR3 is CASSYPGTVEKLFF. In DNA form, the CDR3 reads TGTGCCAGCAGTTACCCTGGGACAGTTGAAAAACTGTTTTTT.

This clone showed up just a few times. The V gene is TRBV6-1, the J gene TRBJ1-2, with D unresolved. Germline loops: CDR1 MNHNS, CDR2 SASEGT. V lost 1 base and J lost 6, with 15 bases in between. The CDR3 spans 15 residues. CDR3 DNA: TGTGCCAGCAGTGAAGGCGTCTCCGGGGAGCATGGCTACACCTTC. Its translation: CASSEGVSGEHGYTF.

This chain joins TRBV12-5 and TRBJ2-1; 8 nucleotides line up with TRBD2. The J segment lost 8 bases and the V segment lost 2 bases, leaving 11 bases of the junction unmatched. The CDR3 has 16 amino acids. From germline, CDR1 is LGHNT and CDR2 FRNRAP. CDR3 nucleotide sequence: TGTGCTAGTGGTTTGTCCGCTAGCGGGTTTAAGCATGAGCAGTTCTTC. This gives the protein CASGLSASGFKHEQFF. Combining the CDR3 with reference TRBV12-5 and TRBJ2-1 gives the whole variable domain DARVTQTPRHKVTEMGQEVTMRCQPILGHNTVFWYRQTMMQGLELLAYFRNRAPLDDSGMPKDRFSAEMPDATLATLKIQPSEPRDSAVYFCASGLSASGFKHEQFFGPGTRLTVL.

The chain joins TRBV19 to TRBJ1-2, with D possibly matching TRBD1 (6 bases). The length of the CDR3 is 11 residues. Looked up from germline, CDR1 is LNHDA and CDR2 is SQIVND (reference sequence). V lost 10 bases and J 2 bases, leaving 8 bases between the germline ends. CDR3 sequence: CATGANYGYTF. The CDR3 DNA sequence: TGTGCCACAGGGGCCAACTATGGCTACACCTTC.

The chain couples TRBV5-1 to TRBJ2-7; 9 nucleotides agree with TRBD2. Germline trimming cut 5 bases from V and 4 bases from J; bases unmatched to any gene: 10. The CDR3 totals 15 residues. Germline assignment: CDR1 SGHRS and CDR2 YFSETQ. The CDR3 reads CASSGRVGLAYEQYF. CDR3 bases: TGCGCCAGCAGTGGTCGGGTCGGACTAGCGTACGAGCAGTACTTC. The full variable domain, completed using reference TRBV5-1 and TRBJ2-7, is KAGVTQTPRYLIKTRGQQVTLSCSPISGHRSVSWYQQTPGQGLQFLFEYFSETQRNKGNFPGRFSGRQFSNSRSEMNVSTLELGDSALYLCASSGRVGLAYEQYFGPGTRLTVT.

V is TRBV18 and J is TRBJ2-7, with TRBD1 matching 7 bases. The ends lost 3 bases at V and 4 bases at J; junction bases unmatched: 3. Looked up from germline, CDR1 is KGHSH and CDR2 is LQKENI. CDR3 size: 13 residues. CDR3 in amino acids: CASSPMTGYEQYF. In nucleotides, the CDR3 is TGTGCCAGCTCACCGATGACAGGGTACGAGCAGTACTTC.

The chain carries TRBV15 and TRBJ2-1, with D maybe TRBD1 (6 bases). There are 14 residues in the CDR3. Germline V gene sequence: CDR1 LNHNV, CDR2 YYDKDF (reference sequence). The germline V and J ends were trimmed by 0 bases and 11 bases, with 14 bases remaining between them. The CDR3 DNA is TGTGCCACCAGCAGAGATGTCCAAGGGACACAGCAGTTCTTC. It yields the protein CATSRDVQGTQQFF.

The V and J genes are TRBV2 and TRBJ1-3; TRBD1 might be the D (5 bases). This CDR3 comprises 16 residues. Trimming left V 6 bases short and J 0 bases short, with 15 bases between. Germline assignment: CDR1 SNHLY and CDR2 FYNNEI. The DNA of the CDR3 is TGTGCCAGCAGCACCTACCTCGGGGGCTCTGGAAACACCATATATTTT. Residues: CASSTYLGGSGNTIYF.

The chain's CDR3 is CASSEDSMNEQFF. The CDR3 coding sequence is TGTGCCAGCAGTGAGGACTCCATGAATGAGCAGTTCTTC. The rearrangement joins TRBV2 to TRBJ2-1, with D maybe TRBD2 (5 bases). Germline assignment: CDR1 SNHLY and CDR2 FYNNEI. The V gene lost 3 bases and the J gene lost 7 bases, with 10 bases spanning the gap. The CDR3 extends over 13 amino acids.

A single count supports this clone. J is TRBJ2-7 and V is TRBV6-2 or TRBV6-3; D unresolved. The germline V gene encodes CDR1 MNHEY and CDR2 SVGEGT. The CDR3 is 12 residues long. Trimming took off 0 bases at V and 4 bases at J, with 4 bases between the two ends. The CDR3 DNA follows: TGTGCCAGCAGTTACTCCTATTACGAGCAGTACTTC. Its protein is CASSYSYYEQYF.

The chain links TRBV4-3 to TRBJ2-7; D is ambiguous. From germline, CDR1 is LGHNA and CDR2 YSLEER. This CDR3 contains 14 residues. The germline V and J ends were trimmed by 1 base and 2 bases, with 9 bases remaining between them. CDR3 in amino acids: CASSQGLQAYEQYF. The CDR3 bases are TGCGCCAGCAGCCAAGGACTTCAAGCCTACGAGCAGTACTTC.

The chain links TRBV6-5 to TRBJ1-3; 10 nucleotides align to TRBD1. The CDR3 extends over 15 amino acids. V lost 4 bases and J lost 2; bases outside the gene matches: 2. Germline V gene sequence: CDR1 MNHEY, CDR2 SVGAGI. This chain's CDR3 is CASSWGTGAGNTIYF. The CDR3 DNA reads as TGTGCCAGCAGTTGGGGGACAGGGGCTGGAAACACCATATATTTT.

The rearrangement uses TRBV6-2 or TRBV6-3 and TRBJ1-5; D ambiguous. CDR1 and CDR2 (germline): MNHEY, SVGEGT. V was cut by 6 bases and J by 3 bases, with 15 bases left in between. CDR3 length: 15 amino acids. As DNA, the CDR3 is TGTGCCAGCAGCCCCAACACAGTTATCAATCAGCCCCAGCATTTT. Translating gives CASSPNTVINQPQHF.

V and J are TRBV2 and TRBJ2-7; TRBD1 might be the D (5 bases). V was cut by 6 bases and J by 4 bases, with 16 bases left in between. The CDR3 is 14 amino acids. CDR1 and CDR2 from the germline V gene are SNHLY and FYNNEI. DNA for the CDR3: TGTGCCAGCAGGGACGACAGAGTGATATACGAGCAGTACTTC. This encodes CASRDDRVIYEQYF.

This sequence joins TRBV7-9 and TRBJ2-1, with 12 nucleotides matching TRBD2. Germline CDR1 and CDR2: SEHNR and FQNEAQ (reference sequence). The CDR3 covers 15 residues. The junction had 5 bases not matched to a gene; V was cut back by 4 bases and J by 7 bases. The DNA of the CDR3 is TGTGCCAGCAGCTCGACTAGCGGGAGTCTAAATGAGCAGTTCTTC. It codes for CASSSTSGSLNEQFF.

The J gene is TRBJ1-1, the V gene TRBV12-3 or TRBV12-4, with a tentative D call TRBD1 (5 bases). V lost 1 base, J lost 7 bases, and 10 bases lay in between. The CDR3 loop spans 13 amino acids. The CDR3 DNA follows: TGTGCCAGCAGTTTAGGACAGACGAGTGAAGCTTTCTTT. This gives the protein CASSLGQTSEAFF.

The chain combines TRBV15 with TRBJ2-2; 10 bases are a match to TRBD2. Trimming at V came to 2 bases and at J to 6 bases, leaving 3 bases not matched to a gene. The CDR3 length is 15 residues. Germline V gene lookup returns CDR1 LNHNV and CDR2 YYDKDF (reference sequence). The CDR3 is CATSRLAGEAGELFF. CDR3 coding DNA: TGTGCCACCAGCAGACTAGCGGGAGAGGCCGGGGAGCTGTTTTTT.

A few counts support this clone. V and J are TRBV2 and TRBJ2-5, with D possibly being TRBD1 (5 bases). Germline V gene lookup returns CDR1 SNHLY and CDR2 FYNNEI. The CDR3 runs to 12 residues. V lost 6 bases to trimming and J lost 10 bases, with 15 bases between them. CDR3 region: CASSGYQGSQYF. The CDR3 nucleotides read TGTGCCAGCAGCGGATACCAGGGTAGCCAGTACTTC.

The genes are TRBV6-6 and TRBJ2-7, with 9 nucleotides matching TRBD1. The length of the CDR3 is 13 residues. Germline lookup yields CDR1 MNHNY and CDR2 SVGAGI (reference sequence). V was clipped by 6 bases and J by 7 bases; unmatched bases: 7. The CDR3 region is CASSRGTGREQYF. CDR3 nucleotide sequence: TGTGCCAGCAGCCGAGGGACAGGGAGAGAGCAGTACTTC.

This clone appeared a single time. The chain combines TRBV11-3 with TRBJ2-5; D may be TRBD1 (6 bases). Trimming pared 1 base from V and 5 bases from J, leaving 8 bases between. Germline V gives CDR1 SGHNT, CDR2 YENEEA. The CDR3 loop spans 13 amino acids. The DNA for the CDR3 is TGTGCCAGCAGCTTAGGGGGGCCGGAGACCCAGTACTTC. Amino acid sequence: CASSLGGPETQYF.

V usage is TRBV2 and J usage is TRBJ1-6; D gene ambiguous. Trimming cost V 6 bases and J 0 bases, with 9 bases left between them. The CDR3 is made up of 15 amino acids. In germline, CDR1 is SNHLY, CDR2 FYNNEI. CDR3 protein: CASREHSSYNSPLHF. The CDR3 DNA is TGTGCCAGCAGGGAACACAGCTCCTATAATTCACCCCTCCACTTT.